This T cell receptor beta chain was captured in a study of blood T cell repertoires in COVID-19. Study information: From T cells, B-cell-depleted T cells, or PBMCs came the material, which was cDNA or gDNA.

Authors' methods: How many nucleated cells were present was estimated from reference gene primer amplification. Clones were read by immunoSEQ multiplex PCR, and TCRdb kept only the in-frame ones, dropping some. V and J calls plus clone size are reproduced from that table; the DNA served to infer D and trimming. Of almost 250,000 clones in the sample, about 89% were seen once. Clinical history reported by participants formed the basis on which cohorts were assigned. Donors of Cohort 3 who recovered were those that had two negative PCRs, clearance, or symptom resolution. Sequencing was carried out using PBMCs or T cells enriched from blood (not recorded which). The clonotype comes from a woman aged 25 to 45 who had recovered from COVID-19.

CDR3 region: CASSSTQTGQGDGYTF. The CDR3 region has the DNA TGTGCCAGTAGTTCCACCCAGACAGGACAGGGAGATGGCTACACCTTC. The gene calls are TRBV19 and TRBJ1-2; 8 bases line up with TRBD1. This CDR3 spans 16 amino acids. Germline V gene data show CDR1 as LNHDA and CDR2 as SQIVND (reference sequence). The trim removed 5 bases at V and 6 bases at J, leaving 14 bases unmatched. Complete variable domain (other parts from reference TRBV19 and TRBJ1-2): DGGITQSPKYLFRKEGQNVTLSCEQNLNHDAMYWYRQDPGQGLRLIYYSQIVNDFQKGDIAEGYSVSREKKESFPLTVTSAQKNPTAFYLCASSSTQTGQGDGYTFGSGTRLTVV.